The sequence of this T cell receptor (beta chain) was determined in a study of OX40 agonist ivuxolimab in advanced cancers. Study-level background: With ivuxolimab, an agonistic anti-OX40 (CD134) antibody, patients were treated. Recorded diagnoses for dose-escalation patients were hepatocellular carcinoma, melanoma, renal cell or head and neck cancer.

Sequencing was performed with immunoSEQ multiplex PCR; in TCRdb, only in-frame clones are kept and a portion is missing. The table has about 50,000 clones, 82% seen once; the top ten hold roughly 1.5%. Study results and caveats: Clonal expansion in partial responders at 0.1-3.0 mg/kg ranked among the lowest.

In regard to this clone: Its matching antigen is unknown.

The CDR3 sequence is 12 residues long. Trimming cost V 9 bases and J 5 bases, with 11 bases left between them. Per germline, CDR1 LGHNT and CDR2 FRNRAP. The source is an adult with an advanced solid tumor such as melanoma, head and neck, liver or kidney cancer. The starting material was CD4+ or CD8+ T cells sorted from blood, obtained in a trial of the OX40 agonist ivuxolimab. The chain employs TRBV12-5 and TRBJ1-5, with TRBD1 as a possible D gene (5 bases). The CDR3 loop is CASGQGDQPQHF. The CDR3 region has the DNA TGTGCTAGCGGGCAGGGCGATCAGCCCCAGCATTTT. Together with reference TRBV12-5 and TRBJ1-5, the CDR3 gives the full variable domain: DARVTQTPRHKVTEMGQEVTMRCQPILGHNTVFWYRQTMMQGLELLAYFRNRAPLDDSGMPKDRFSAEMPDATLATLKIQPSEPRDSAVYFCASGQGDQPQHFGDGTRLSIL.